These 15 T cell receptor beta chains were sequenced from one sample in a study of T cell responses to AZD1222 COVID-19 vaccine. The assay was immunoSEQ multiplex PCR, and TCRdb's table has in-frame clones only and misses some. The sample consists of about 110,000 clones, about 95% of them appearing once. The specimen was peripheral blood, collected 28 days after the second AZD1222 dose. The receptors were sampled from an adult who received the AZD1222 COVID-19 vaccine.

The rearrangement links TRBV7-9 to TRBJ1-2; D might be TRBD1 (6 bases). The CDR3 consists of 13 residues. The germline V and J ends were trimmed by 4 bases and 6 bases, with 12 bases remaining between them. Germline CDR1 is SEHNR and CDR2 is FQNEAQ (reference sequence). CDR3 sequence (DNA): TGTGCCAGCAGCTCCGGGACAAATGATGGCTACACCTTC. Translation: CASSSGTNDGYTF.

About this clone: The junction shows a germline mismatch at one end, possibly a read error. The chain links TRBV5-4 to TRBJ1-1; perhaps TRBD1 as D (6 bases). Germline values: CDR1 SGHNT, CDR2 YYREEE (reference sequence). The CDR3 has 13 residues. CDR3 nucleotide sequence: TGTGCCAGCAGCTTGTCGGGACACACCGAAGCTTTCTTT. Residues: CASSLSGHTEAFF. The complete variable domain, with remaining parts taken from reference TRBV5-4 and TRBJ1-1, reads ETGVTQSPTHLIKTRGQQVTLRCSSQSGHNTVSWYQQALGQGPQFIFQYYREEENGRGNFPPRFSGLQFPNYSSELNVNALELDDSALYLCASSLSGHTEAFFGQGTRLTVV.

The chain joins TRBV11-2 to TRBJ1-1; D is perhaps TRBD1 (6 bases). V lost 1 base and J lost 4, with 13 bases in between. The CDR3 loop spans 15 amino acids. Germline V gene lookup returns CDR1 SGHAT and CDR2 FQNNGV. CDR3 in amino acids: CASSLVAQGITEAFF. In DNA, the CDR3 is TGTGCCAGCAGCTTAGTAGCCCAGGGGATCACTGAAGCTTTCTTT. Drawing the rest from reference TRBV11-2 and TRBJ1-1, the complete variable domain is EAGVAQSPRYKIIEKRQSVAFWCNPISGHATLYWYQQILGQGPKLLIQFQNNGVVDDSQLPKDRFSAERLKGVDSTLKIQPAKLEDSAVYLCASSLVAQGITEAFFGQGTRLTVV.

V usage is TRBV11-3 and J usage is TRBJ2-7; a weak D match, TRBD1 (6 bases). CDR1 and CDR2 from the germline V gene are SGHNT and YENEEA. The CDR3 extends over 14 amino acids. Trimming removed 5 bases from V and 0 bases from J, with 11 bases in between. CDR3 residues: CASSPNRDSYEQYF. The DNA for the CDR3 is TGTGCCAGCAGCCCCAACAGGGACTCCTACGAGCAGTACTTC.

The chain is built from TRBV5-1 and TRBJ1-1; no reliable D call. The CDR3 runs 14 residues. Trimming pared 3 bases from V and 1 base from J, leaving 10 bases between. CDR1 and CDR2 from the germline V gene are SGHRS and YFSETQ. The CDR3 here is CASSWGNGNTEAFF. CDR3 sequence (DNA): TGCGCCAGCAGCTGGGGTAATGGGAACACTGAAGCTTTCTTT.

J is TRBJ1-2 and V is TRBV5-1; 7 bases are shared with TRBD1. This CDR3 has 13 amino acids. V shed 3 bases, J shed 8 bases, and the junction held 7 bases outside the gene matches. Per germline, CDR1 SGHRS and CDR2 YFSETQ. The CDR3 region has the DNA TGCGCCAGCAGCTCGGACCAGGGGGACGGCTACACCTTC. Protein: CASSSDQGDGYTF.

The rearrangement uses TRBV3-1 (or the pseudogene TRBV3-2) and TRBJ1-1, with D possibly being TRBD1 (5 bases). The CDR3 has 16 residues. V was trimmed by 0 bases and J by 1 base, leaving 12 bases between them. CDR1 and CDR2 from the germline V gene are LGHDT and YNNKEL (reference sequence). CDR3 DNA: TGTGCCAGCAGCCAAGATCAGGGCTCGAGGAACACTGAAGCTTTCTTT. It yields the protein CASSQDQGSRNTEAFF.

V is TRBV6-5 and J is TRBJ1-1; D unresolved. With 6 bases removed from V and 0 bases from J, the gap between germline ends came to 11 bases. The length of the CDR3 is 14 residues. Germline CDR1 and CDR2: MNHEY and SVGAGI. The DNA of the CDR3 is TGTGCCAGCAGGGTTAGGAGCCTGAACACTGAAGCTTTCTTT. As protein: CASRVRSLNTEAFF.

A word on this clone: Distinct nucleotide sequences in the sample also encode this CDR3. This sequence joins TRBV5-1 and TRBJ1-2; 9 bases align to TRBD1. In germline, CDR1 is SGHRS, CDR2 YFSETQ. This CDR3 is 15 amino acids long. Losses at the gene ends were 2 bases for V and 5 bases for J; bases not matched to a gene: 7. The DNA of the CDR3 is TGCGCCAGCAGCTTCGGGACAGGGAGAACGTATGGCTACACCTTC. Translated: CASSFGTGRTYGYTF.

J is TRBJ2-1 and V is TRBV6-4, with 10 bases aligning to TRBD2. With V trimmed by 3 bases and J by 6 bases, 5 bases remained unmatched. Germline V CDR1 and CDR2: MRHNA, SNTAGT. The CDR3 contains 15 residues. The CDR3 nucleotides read TGTGCCAGCAGTGAGATAAGCGGGGGGGGCAATGAGCAGTTCTTC. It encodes CASSEISGGGNEQFF.

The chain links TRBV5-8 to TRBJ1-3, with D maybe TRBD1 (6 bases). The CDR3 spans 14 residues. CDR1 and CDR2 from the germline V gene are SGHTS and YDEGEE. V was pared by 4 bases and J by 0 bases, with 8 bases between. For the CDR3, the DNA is TGTGCCAGCAGCCCGACAGGCTCTGGAAACACCATATATTTT. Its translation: CASSPTGSGNTIYF.

The DNA for the CDR3 is TGTGCCAGCAGCTTAGGGGACAGGGGTTCAGAGACCCAGTACTTC. Protein product: CASSLGDRGSETQYF. The chain combines TRBV7-9 with TRBJ2-5, with 10 nucleotides matching TRBD1. J gave up 4 bases and V 1 base, and 3 bases lay outside the gene matches. The CDR3 consists of 15 residues. Germline CDR1 reads SEHNR; CDR2 reads FQNEAQ (reference sequence).

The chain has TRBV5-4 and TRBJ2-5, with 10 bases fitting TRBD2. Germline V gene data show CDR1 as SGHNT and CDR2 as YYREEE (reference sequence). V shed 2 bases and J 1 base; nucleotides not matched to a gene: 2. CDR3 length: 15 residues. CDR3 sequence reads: CASSFKREGQETQYF. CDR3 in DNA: TGTGCCAGCAGCTTCAAGCGGGAGGGCCAAGAGACCCAGTACTTC.

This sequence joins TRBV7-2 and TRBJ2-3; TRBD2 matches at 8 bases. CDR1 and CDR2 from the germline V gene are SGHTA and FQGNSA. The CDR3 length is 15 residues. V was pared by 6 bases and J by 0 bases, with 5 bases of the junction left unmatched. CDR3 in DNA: TGTGCCAGCAGTCTCGTAGCGGGAAGCACAGATACGCAGTATTTT. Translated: CASSLVAGSTDTQYF. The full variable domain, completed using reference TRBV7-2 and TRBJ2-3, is GAGVSQSPSNKVTEKGKDVELRCDPISGHTALYWYRQSLGQGLEFLIYFQGNSAPDKSGLPSDRFSAERTGGSVSTLTIQRTQQEDSAVYLCASSLVAGSTDTQYFGPGTRLTVL.

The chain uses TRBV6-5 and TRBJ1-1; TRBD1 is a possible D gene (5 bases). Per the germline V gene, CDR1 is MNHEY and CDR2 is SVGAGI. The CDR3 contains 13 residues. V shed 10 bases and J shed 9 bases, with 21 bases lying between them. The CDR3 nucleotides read TGTGCCACCTATGTAGGGACCTACCCGAAAGCTTTCTTT. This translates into CATYVGTYPKAFF.